A single sample gave rise to the 13 T cell receptor beta chains below, sequenced in a study of control samples from healthy donors and cancer patients. Clones were read by immunoSEQ multiplex PCR, and TCRdb kept only the in-frame ones, dropping some. The sample records fewer than 100,000 clones, roughly four fifths being singletons. The material sequenced was blood. These receptors were taken from a woman between 55 and 75 years old in good health.

This clone was recorded once. The gene calls are TRBV28 and TRBJ2-7; 9 bases line up with TRBD1. The junction had 9 bases not matched to a gene; V was cut back by 5 bases and J by 7 bases. The V gene's germline CDR1 is MDHEN and CDR2 SYDVKM. The CDR3 is 14 residues long. The CDR3 DNA is TGTGCCAGCAGTGGATGGGACAGGGCGGGGGAGCAGTACTTC. Residues: CASSGWDRAGEQYF.

The chain links TRBV11-2 to TRBJ1-1; D unresolved. The CDR3 has 16 amino acids. Germline CDR1 and CDR2: SGHAT and FQNNGV. V was cut by 2 bases and J by 4 bases, with 17 bases left in between. This CDR3 is CASSLQAAGLGTEAFF. CDR3 in DNA: TGTGCCAGCAGCTTACAGGCAGCCGGTCTGGGCACTGAAGCTTTCTTT.

This chain links TRBV10-1 with TRBJ2-2; a weak D match, TRBD2 (7 bases). CDR1 is WNHNN and CDR2 is SYGVQD in the germline V gene (reference sequence). The CDR3 is 17 amino acids. The V end lost 7 bases, the J end lost 4 bases, and 22 bases lay between the germline ends. CDR3 amino acids: CASIPPGGGQGTGELFF. CDR3 DNA: TGCGCCAGCATACCCCCTGGGGGGGGGCAGGGCACCGGGGAGCTGTTTTTT.

The V call is TRBV29-1, the J call TRBJ1-2; a weak D match, TRBD1 (5 bases). Trimming removed 6 bases from V and 4 bases from J, with 15 bases in between. Germline CDR1 and CDR2: SQVTM and ANQGSEA. This CDR3 region has 13 residues. The CDR3 nucleotides are TGCAGCGTCACTGCGACAGACGGCTATGGCTACACCTTC. Translation: CSVTATDGYGYTF.

This rearrangement joins TRBV9 to TRBJ1-4, with 8 bases identical to TRBD1. V was pared by 3 bases and J by 6 bases, with 7 bases of the junction left unmatched. CDR3 length: 15 amino acids. In germline, CDR1 is SGDLS, CDR2 YYNGEE. In DNA form, the CDR3 reads TGTGCCAGCAGCGCCCACGGGACAGGCCATGAAAAACTGTTTTTT. Its translation is CASSAHGTGHEKLFF.

CDR3 coding DNA: TGCGCCAGCAGCCAAGAGTCGGCCAGGGTGGGTGCTTTCTTT. It specifies CASSQESARVGAFF. This sequence joins TRBV4-1 and TRBJ1-1; possible D gene TRBD1, 5 bases. The CDR3 runs 14 residues. V was clipped by 0 bases and J by 11 bases, with 16 bases between them. CDR1 and CDR2 from the germline V gene are MGHRA and YSYEKL.

This chain connects TRBV7-9 to TRBJ2-1; TRBD2 matches at 10 bases. Trimming cost V 2 bases and J 8 bases; bases outside gene matches: 6. The germline gives CDR1 SEHNR, CDR2 FQNEAQ (reference sequence). This CDR3 comprises 15 residues. The CDR3 reads CASSLRPSGGYEQFF. CDR3 in DNA: TGTGCCAGCAGCTTACGTCCTAGCGGGGGCTATGAGCAGTTCTTC.

This sequence joins TRBV20-1 and TRBJ2-2; D is undetermined. Between the trimmed V and J ends, which lost 3 bases and 3 bases, there was a span of 8 bases. The CDR3 is 13 residues long. Germline V gene lookup returns CDR1 DFQATT and CDR2 SNEGSKA (reference sequence). This CDR3 reads CSASIDDTGELFF. CDR3 DNA: TGCAGTGCTAGTATAGATGACACCGGGGAGCTGTTTTTT.

This chain links TRBV28 with TRBJ1-4; D is undetermined. Germline values: CDR1 MDHEN, CDR2 SYDVKM. The V and J ends lost 2 bases and 4 bases respectively, with 17 bases between them. The CDR3 has 17 residues. The CDR3 nucleotides read TGTGCCAGCAGTTTACTTTCCGGATCCAGGTTTAATGAAAAACTGTTTTTT. It yields the protein CASSLLSGSRFNEKLFF.

The J gene is TRBJ1-6, the V gene TRBV15; 9 bases are shared with TRBD1. V was pared by 3 bases and J by 10 bases, with 4 bases of the junction left unmatched. The length of the CDR3 is 14 residues. Per the germline V gene, CDR1 is LNHNV and CDR2 is YYDKDF (reference sequence). The CDR3 sequence is CATSSQTGGSPLHF. CDR3 nucleotide sequence: TGTGCCACCAGCAGCCAGACAGGGGGATCACCCCTCCACTTT.

The V and J genes are TRBV7-9 and TRBJ1-4; no clear D. V shed 4 bases and J shed 3 bases, with 3 bases lying between them. This CDR3 comprises 12 residues. Germline V gives CDR1 SEHNR, CDR2 FQNEAQ (reference sequence). The CDR3 sequence is CASSWANEKLFF. The DNA for the CDR3 is TGTGCCAGCAGCTGGGCTAATGAAAAACTGTTTTTT.

This chain connects TRBV5-4 to TRBJ2-7; a weak D match, TRBD1 (5 bases). Germline V lookup: CDR1 SGHNT, CDR2 YYREEE (reference sequence). The V gene lost 2 bases and the J gene lost 3 bases, with 9 bases spanning the gap. This CDR3 spans 13 amino acids. The CDR3 DNA reads as TGTGCCAGCAGCTTCACGCAGGGCTACGAGCAGTACTTC. This codes for CASSFTQGYEQYF.

This clone came up once. V and J are TRBV4-3 and TRBJ2-1; TRBD1 matches 7 bases. V lost 5 bases to trimming and J lost 9 bases; unmatched junction nucleotides: 10. The length of the CDR3 is 14 residues. Germline CDR1 LGHNA, CDR2 YSLEER. The DNA for the CDR3 is TGCGCCAGCAGCGATCATACAGGGGCGGGTGAGCAGTTCTTC. Translating gives CASSDHTGAGEQFF.